This is a list of T cell receptor beta chains from one sample in a study of T-cell reconstitution after alpha-beta-depleted transplantation in children. TCRdb used MiXCR to reprocess the PCR reads, holding one entry per CDR3 protein. This sample carries about 500,000 distinct CDR3 sequences, around a third of them seen once, and the ten largest clones take 2% to 3%. Specimen: PBMCs from the stem cell graft donor, collected from the stem cell graft. These TCRs come from a human donor who donated a stem cell graft to a child with aplastic anemia. Both conserved end residues are part of each CDR3. The D gene is left open where the match is weak. The listing skips clone size in some rows; elsewhere it reads once, few, many or a size class.

TRBJ2-2,NA,TRBV5-6,NA,CASSLGMPGELFF,TGTGCCAGCAGCTTGGGCATGCCCGGGGAGCTGTTTTTT
TRBJ2-1,NA,TRBV5-4,TRBD2,CASSLKRETYNEQFF,TGTGCCAGCAGCCTTAAGCGGGAGACCTACAATGAGCAGTTCTTC
TRBJ2-7,NA,TRBV29-1,NA,CSVAIGGSEQYF,TGCAGCGTTGCAATAGGGGGATCCGAGCAGTACTTC
TRBJ1-2,NA,TRBV29-1,NA,CSVPGKHGYTF,TGCAGCGTTCCGGGAAAACATGGCTACACCTTC
TRBJ1-2,few,TRBV12-3/TRBV12-4,TRBD1,CASFPGQAVYGYTF,TGTGCCAGCTTCCCCGGACAGGCTGTCTATGGCTACACCTTC
TRBJ2-1,NA,TRBV24-1,TRBD2,CAVGGGGRANEQFF,TGTGCCGTTGGAGGTGGCGGGAGGGCGAATGAGCAGTTCTTC
TRBJ2-1,few,TRBV7-7,NA,CASSLRLGGEQFF,TGTGCCAGCAGCCTCAGGTTAGGTGGTGAGCAGTTCTTC
TRBJ1-2,few,TRBV29-1,NA,CSVREDPWAGYTF,TGCAGCGTTCGGGAGGACCCTTGGGCTGGCTACACCTTC
TRBJ2-5,NA,TRBV6-5,TRBD2,CASSYGWGGETQYF,TGTGCCAGCAGTTATGGATGGGGGGGAGAGACCCAGTACTTC
TRBJ2-5,few,TRBV20-1,NA,CSALPRGRVYETQYF,TGCAGTGCCCTTCCGAGGGGGAGGGTGTATGAGACCCAGTACTTC
TRBJ2-1,many,TRBV6-1,TRBD1,CASSEIPQGAYNEQFF,TGTGCCAGCAGTGAGATTCCACAGGGGGCCTACAATGAGCAGTTCTTC